This T cell receptor (beta chain) was identified in a study of somatic mutations in cytotoxic T cells in rheumatoid arthritis. Notes on this clone: Its antigen remains unknown.

Assay: immunoSEQ multiplex PCR; the TCRdb copy retains only in-frame clones and omits some. Counted here are approximately 12,000 clones, approximately 73% occurring once; the ten biggest clones make up 11%. Study outcomes and limitations: Only rheumatoid arthritis patients, not healthy controls, showed CD8+ clonality increasing with age. Nobody had found out which antigens the expanded CD8+ clones targeted. CD8+ T-cell clonality did not differ significantly between rheumatoid arthritis patients and age-matched healthy controls.

This CDR3 comprises 14 residues. Germline assignment: CDR1 MGHRA and CDR2 YSYEKL. V lost 4 bases and J lost 6; bases outside the gene matches: 7. Using positive magnetic bead selection on an AutoMACS, CD4+ and CD8+ cells were isolated, after which their purity was checked by flow cytometry. Sequencing was performed on CD8+ T cells sorted from blood. V and J are TRBV4-1 and TRBJ2-7; 9 bases agree with TRBD2. The receptor comes from a woman in her 40s in good health. CDR3 bases: TGCGCCAGCAGCCCGACTAGCGGCGCCACCGAGCAGTACTTC. This encodes CASSPTSGATEQYF.